Below are 22 T cell receptor beta chains sequenced from a single sample in a study of cytotoxic CD8 clonotypes in ibrutinib-treated CLL. Sequencing was performed with immunoSEQ multiplex PCR; in TCRdb, only in-frame clones are kept and a portion is missing. The data contain about 150,000 clones, about 80% of them singletons. The input for sequencing was PBMCs, taken after 24 months of ibrutinib treatment. These receptors were obtained from a human donor with chronic lymphocytic leukemia.

The chain couples TRBV15 to TRBJ1-1, with D uncertain. CDR1 is LNHNV and CDR2 is YYDKDF in the germline V gene (reference sequence). CDR3 length: 14 amino acids. V lost 5 bases, J lost 4 bases, and 14 bases lay in between. CDR3: CATSPTVVGTEAFF. The CDR3 DNA is TGTGCCACCAGCCCAACGGTTGTCGGCACTGAAGCTTTCTTT.

The CDR3 nucleotides are TGTGCCAGCAGCTTGCCTAGGGACTCTGGGGCCAACGTCCTGACTTTC. Protein: CASSLPRDSGANVLTF. V is TRBV5-6 and J is TRBJ2-6; D gene unclear. The CDR3 is made up of 16 amino acids. Germline V gene sequence: CDR1 SGHDT, CDR2 YYEEEE. Trimming took off 1 base at V and 0 bases at J, with 8 bases between the two ends. Full variable domain (remainder filled in from reference TRBV5-6 and TRBJ2-6): DAGVTQSPTHLIKTRGQQVTLRCSPKSGHDTVSWYQQALGQGPQFIFQYYEEEERQRGNFPDRFSGHQFPNYSSELNVNALLLGDSALYLCASSLPRDSGANVLTFGAGSRLTVL.

This CDR3 reads CASRNQGEGEAFF. CDR3 coding DNA: TGTGCCAGCAGGAACCAGGGGGAAGGTGAAGCTTTCTTT. The chain is built from TRBV2 and TRBJ1-1; TRBD1 aligns across 7 bases. The CDR3 length is 13 residues. The trim removed 6 bases at V and 7 bases at J, leaving 8 bases unmatched. The germline V gene has CDR1 SNHLY and CDR2 FYNNEI. Combining the CDR3 with reference TRBV2 and TRBJ1-1 gives the whole variable domain EPEVTQTPSHQVTQMGQEVILRCVPISNHLYFYWYRQILGQKVEFLVSFYNNEISEKSEIFDDQFSVERPDGSNFTLKIRSTKLEDSAMYFCASRNQGEGEAFFGQGTRLTVV.

The V and J genes are TRBV28 and TRBJ1-4, with unresolved D. Trimming removed 6 bases from V and 5 bases from J, with 22 bases in between. The germline CDR1 and CDR2 sequences are MDHEN and SYDVKM. The CDR3 is made up of 17 amino acids. Here the CDR3 DNA reads TGTGCCAGCAGCGTGGACGCCGGTGCGGTTGGAAATGAAAAACTGTTTTTT. This translates into CASSVDAGAVGNEKLFF.

This sequence joins TRBV7-2 and TRBJ1-4; D is possibly TRBD1 (5 bases). The CDR3 extends over 15 amino acids. Germline values: CDR1 SGHTA, CDR2 FQGNSA. Trimming took off 3 bases at V and 2 bases at J, with 10 bases between the two ends. CDR3 loop: CASSLTGATNEKLFF. The CDR3 bases are TGTGCCAGCAGCTTGACCGGGGCTACTAATGAAAAACTGTTTTTT. Combining the CDR3 with reference TRBV7-2 and TRBJ1-4 gives the whole variable domain GAGVSQSPSNKVTEKGKDVELRCDPISGHTALYWYRQSLGQGLEFLIYFQGNSAPDKSGLPSDRFSAERTGGSVSTLTIQRTQQEDSAVYLCASSLTGATNEKLFFGSGTQLSVL.

In its sample, this clone ranks as medium-sized (0.01 to 0.1%). The chain joins TRBV27 to TRBJ2-1, with TRBD2 as a possible D gene (5 bases). The CDR3 covers 12 residues. Germline CDR1 reads MNHEY; CDR2 reads SMNVEV (reference sequence). Trimming took off 0 bases at V and 12 bases at J, with 9 bases between the two ends. The CDR3 nucleotides are TGTGCCAGCAGTTTATCGTTCGGGGTGCAGTTCTTC. It is translated as CASSLSFGVQFF.

The gene calls are TRBV5-1 and TRBJ1-5; a possible D gene is TRBD1 (5 bases). Germline V lookup: CDR1 SGHRS, CDR2 YFSETQ. This CDR3 region has 16 residues. The germline V and J ends were trimmed by 0 bases and 4 bases, with 14 bases remaining between them. The CDR3 protein is CASSLVGGKGNQPQHF. Written as DNA, the CDR3 is TGCGCCAGCAGCTTGGTGGGGGGAAAGGGAAATCAGCCCCAGCATTTT. Complete variable domain (other parts from reference TRBV5-1 and TRBJ1-5): KAGVTQTPRYLIKTRGQQVTLSCSPISGHRSVSWYQQTPGQGLQFLFEYFSETQRNKGNFPGRFSGRQFSNSRSEMNVSTLELGDSALYLCASSLVGGKGNQPQHFGDGTRLSIL.

This clone was recorded only once. CDR3 amino acids: CATRQGHGYTF. The CDR3 bases are TGTGCCACAAGGCAGGGGCACGGCTACACCTTC. This chain links TRBV5-3 with TRBJ1-2, with D maybe TRBD1 (6 bases). TRBV5-3 is treated as an ORF (open reading frame) with a function not yet certain. The CDR3 extends over 11 amino acids. V was trimmed by 9 bases and J by 8 bases, leaving 14 bases between them.

V gene TRBV15 combines with J gene TRBJ2-2, with TRBD1 identical over 8 bases. The CDR3 contains 14 residues. Trimming took 5 bases from V and 5 from J; bases not matched to a gene: 4. Germline CDR1 is LNHNV and CDR2 is YYDKDF (reference sequence). The CDR3 spells CATSRQGWTGELFF. The CDR3 DNA reads as TGTGCCACCAGCCGACAGGGGTGGACCGGGGAGCTGTTTTTT.

This clone was recorded many times. The chain is built from TRBV19 and TRBJ1-1; weak D call: TRBD1 (5 bases). V was cut by 5 bases and J by 2 bases, with 9 bases left in between. Per the germline V gene, CDR1 is LNHDA and CDR2 is SQIVND (reference sequence). The CDR3 sequence is 13 residues long. Written as DNA, the CDR3 is TGTGCCAGTAGTGCAGGACACAACACTGAAGCTTTCTTT. It yields the protein CASSAGHNTEAFF.

The chain has TRBV6-4 and TRBJ2-2; D is unresolved. The CDR3 totals 13 residues. The V and J ends lost 4 bases and 5 bases respectively, with 8 bases between them. Germline lookup yields CDR1 MRHNA and CDR2 SNTAGT. The CDR3 DNA reads TGTGCCAGCAGTGCGACGGAGACCGGGGAGCTGTTTTTT. Translated, it gives CASSATETGELFF.

V usage is TRBV11-2 and J usage is TRBJ2-3, with a possible D match to TRBD1 (6 bases). The germline gives CDR1 SGHAT, CDR2 FQNNGV. The CDR3 has 13 amino acids. V lost 5 bases to trimming and J lost 7 bases, with 13 bases between them. Here the CDR3 DNA reads TGTGCCAGCAGCCCCGGACAGACCAATACGCAGTATTTT. This encodes CASSPGQTNTQYF.

For this clone: This specimen includes other DNA sequences encoding the same CDR3. The chain links TRBV7-2 to TRBJ2-7; 7 nucleotides agree with TRBD1. The CDR3 length is 15 residues. V lost 5 bases to trimming and J lost 2 bases; unmatched junction nucleotides: 9. CDR1 is SGHTA, CDR2 FQGNSA, per germline. CDR3 amino acids: CASSPTGAPPYEQYF. For the CDR3, the DNA is TGTGCCAGCAGCCCCACAGGGGCACCACCCTACGAGCAGTACTTC.

CDR3 in DNA: TGCGCCAGCAGCGGCGGGGGGTACGGTGAGCAGTTCTTC. Protein: CASSGGGYGEQFF. The chain joins TRBV5-1 to TRBJ2-1, with 8 bases identical to TRBD2. CDR1 and CDR2 from the germline V gene are SGHRS and YFSETQ. The CDR3 runs to 13 residues. With V trimmed by 4 bases and J by 9 bases, 6 bases remained unmatched.

This chain joins TRBV9 and TRBJ2-3; no reliable D call. This CDR3 comprises 12 residues. The V gene lost 4 bases and the J gene lost 2 bases, with 5 bases spanning the gap. Germline CDR1 reads SGDLS; CDR2 reads YYNGEE. DNA of the CDR3: TGTGCCAGCAGCACAACCACAGATACGCAGTATTTT. It specifies CASSTTTDTQYF.

This sequence joins TRBV11-2 and TRBJ2-5, with a weak D call TRBD2 (6 bases). V gave up 5 bases and J gave up 1 base, with 14 bases separating them. CDR3 size: 15 residues. Germline V gene sequence: CDR1 SGHAT, CDR2 FQNNGV. CDR3 loop: CASSRSGGAQETQYF. DNA for the CDR3: TGTGCCAGCAGCCGTAGCGGCGGGGCCCAAGAGACCCAGTACTTC. Using reference TRBV11-2 and TRBJ2-5 for the parts outside the CDR3, the full variable domain is EAGVAQSPRYKIIEKRQSVAFWCNPISGHATLYWYQQILGQGPKLLIQFQNNGVVDDSQLPKDRFSAERLKGVDSTLKIQPAKLEDSAVYLCASSRSGGAQETQYFGPGTRLLVL.

The chain joins TRBV5-6 to TRBJ2-3; 7 nucleotides line up with TRBD1. The CDR3 spans 16 residues. Germline CDR1 and CDR2: SGHDT and YYEEEE. V shed 3 bases, J shed 4 bases, and the junction held 11 bases outside the gene matches. The CDR3 here is CASSSETGYTPDTQYF. The CDR3 nucleotides are TGTGCCAGCAGCTCCGAGACAGGGTACACTCCAGATACGCAGTATTTT.

The CDR3 sequence: CASSLGGTAPEAFF. As DNA, the CDR3 is TGTGCCAGCAGCTTAGGGGGGACAGCACCTGAAGCTTTCTTT. The rearrangement uses TRBV7-9 and TRBJ1-1; 7 bases line up with TRBD1. CDR1 is SEHNR and CDR2 is FQNEAQ in the germline V gene (reference sequence). With V trimmed by 1 base and J by 6 bases, 5 bases remained unmatched. The CDR3 contains 14 residues.

The chain uses TRBV5-6 and TRBJ1-6; a weak D match, TRBD1 (5 bases). Germline CDR1 and CDR2: SGHDT and YYEEEE. V gave up 0 bases and J gave up 14 bases, with 6 bases separating them. CDR3 length: 11 residues. The CDR3 DNA reads TGTGCCAGCAGCTTGGGGGGGGCCCTCCACTTT. It translates to CASSLGGALHF.

The CDR3 nucleotides are TGTGCCAGCAGCTTAGGAGGGGGGAGGGAGACCCAGTACTTC. It specifies CASSLGGGRETQYF. This chain joins TRBV7-2 and TRBJ2-5, with D perhaps being TRBD1 or TRBD2 (6 bases each). The CDR3 covers 14 residues. V lost 1 base to trimming and J lost 5 bases, with 11 bases between them. Germline V lookup: CDR1 SGHTA, CDR2 FQGNSA.

The chain carries TRBV4-3 and TRBJ1-3; D is uncertain. The germline V and J ends were trimmed by 1 base and 0 bases, with 4 bases remaining between them. Germline lookup yields CDR1 LGHNA and CDR2 YSLEER. The CDR3 runs to 14 residues. The CDR3, as DNA: TGCGCCAGCAGCCAAGTCTACTCTGGAAACACCATATATTTT. It codes for CASSQVYSGNTIYF.

This clone was seen a single time. The chain uses TRBV9 and TRBJ2-2, with 9 bases lining up with TRBD2. CDR1 SGDLS and CDR2 YYNGEE come from the germline V gene. This CDR3 comprises 16 residues. V was pared by 3 bases and J by 7 bases, with 10 bases of the junction left unmatched. CDR3 region: CASSAPRGGGGGELFF. DNA of the CDR3: TGTGCCAGCAGCGCCCCGCGGGGGGGCGGGGGCGGGGAGCTGTTTTTT.